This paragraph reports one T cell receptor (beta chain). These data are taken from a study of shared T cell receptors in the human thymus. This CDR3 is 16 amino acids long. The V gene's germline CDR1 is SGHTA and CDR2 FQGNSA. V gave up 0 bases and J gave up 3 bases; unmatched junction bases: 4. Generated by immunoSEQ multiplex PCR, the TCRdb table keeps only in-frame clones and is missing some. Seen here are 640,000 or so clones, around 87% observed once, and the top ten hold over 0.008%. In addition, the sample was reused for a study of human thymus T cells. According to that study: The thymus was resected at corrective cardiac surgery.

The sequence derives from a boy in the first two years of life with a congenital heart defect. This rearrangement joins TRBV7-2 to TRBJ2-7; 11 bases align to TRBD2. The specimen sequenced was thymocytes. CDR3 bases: TGTGCCAGCAGCTTAGCGCTAGCGGGAGGTCACTACGAGCAGTACTTC. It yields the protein CASSLALAGGHYEQYF.